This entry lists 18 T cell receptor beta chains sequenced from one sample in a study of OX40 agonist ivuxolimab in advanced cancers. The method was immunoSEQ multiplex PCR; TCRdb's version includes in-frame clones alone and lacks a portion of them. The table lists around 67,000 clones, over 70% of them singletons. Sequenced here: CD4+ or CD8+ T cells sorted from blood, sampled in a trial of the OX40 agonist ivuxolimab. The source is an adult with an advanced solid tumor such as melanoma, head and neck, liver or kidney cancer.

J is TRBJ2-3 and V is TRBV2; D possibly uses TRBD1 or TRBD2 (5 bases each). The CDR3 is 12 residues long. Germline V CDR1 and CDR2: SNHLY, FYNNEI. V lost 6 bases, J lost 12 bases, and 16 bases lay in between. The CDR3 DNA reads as TGTGCCAGCAGAGACGGGGCAGTCATTCAGTATTTT. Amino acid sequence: CASRDGAVIQYF.

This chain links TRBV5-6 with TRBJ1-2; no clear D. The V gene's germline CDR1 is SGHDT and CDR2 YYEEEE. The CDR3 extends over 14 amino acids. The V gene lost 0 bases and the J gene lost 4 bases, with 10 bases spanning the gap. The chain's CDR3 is CASSLGARGYGYTF. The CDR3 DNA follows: TGTGCCAGCAGCTTGGGGGCCCGGGGCTATGGCTACACCTTC. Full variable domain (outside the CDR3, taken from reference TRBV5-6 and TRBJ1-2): DAGVTQSPTHLIKTRGQQVTLRCSPKSGHDTVSWYQQALGQGPQFIFQYYEEEERQRGNFPDRFSGHQFPNYSSELNVNALLLGDSALYLCASSLGARGYGYTFGSGTRLTVV.

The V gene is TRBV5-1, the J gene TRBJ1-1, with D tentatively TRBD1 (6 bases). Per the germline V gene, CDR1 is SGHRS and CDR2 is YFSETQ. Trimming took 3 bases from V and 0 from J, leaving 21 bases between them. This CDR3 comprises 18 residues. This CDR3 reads CASSSVPASGGMNTEAFF. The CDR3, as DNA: TGCGCCAGCAGCTCAGTTCCCGCTTCTGGGGGCATGAACACTGAAGCTTTCTTT.

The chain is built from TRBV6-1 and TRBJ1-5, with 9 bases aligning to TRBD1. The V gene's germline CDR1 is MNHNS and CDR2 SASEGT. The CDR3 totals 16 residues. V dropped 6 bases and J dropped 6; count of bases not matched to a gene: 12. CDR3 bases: TGTGCCAGCAGGGAACCGGGACAGGGCATATCTCAGCCCCAGCATTTT. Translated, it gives CASREPGQGISQPQHF.

CDR3 loop: CASSFVFSYNEQFF. CDR3 bases: TGTGCCAGCAGTTTCGTATTCTCCTACAATGAGCAGTTCTTC. The gene calls are TRBV27 and TRBJ2-1; D ambiguous. The germline CDR1 and CDR2 sequences are MNHEY and SMNVEV (reference sequence). Deletions cut 3 bases from V and 0 bases from J, with 6 bases between. The CDR3 is 14 residues long.

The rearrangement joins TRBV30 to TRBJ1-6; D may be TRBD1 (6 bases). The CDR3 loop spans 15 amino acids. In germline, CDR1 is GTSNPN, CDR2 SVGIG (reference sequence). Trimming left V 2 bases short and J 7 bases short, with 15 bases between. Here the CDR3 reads CAWSTPQGKNSPLHF. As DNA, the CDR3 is TGTGCCTGGAGTACCCCCCAGGGGAAGAATTCACCCCTCCACTTT.

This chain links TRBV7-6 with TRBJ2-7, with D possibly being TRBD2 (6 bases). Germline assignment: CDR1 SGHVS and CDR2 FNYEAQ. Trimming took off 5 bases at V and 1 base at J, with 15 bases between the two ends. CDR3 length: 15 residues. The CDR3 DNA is TGTGCCAGCAGCACGCCCCGGGGGTCGTCCTACGAGCAGTACTTC. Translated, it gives CASSTPRGSSYEQYF. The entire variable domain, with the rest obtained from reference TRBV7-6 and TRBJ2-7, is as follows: GAGVSQSPRYKVTKRGQDVALRCDPISGHVSLYWYRQALGQGPEFLTYFNYEAQQDKSGLPNDRFSAERPEGSISTLTIQRTEQRDSAMYRCASSTPRGSSYEQYFGPGTRLTVT.

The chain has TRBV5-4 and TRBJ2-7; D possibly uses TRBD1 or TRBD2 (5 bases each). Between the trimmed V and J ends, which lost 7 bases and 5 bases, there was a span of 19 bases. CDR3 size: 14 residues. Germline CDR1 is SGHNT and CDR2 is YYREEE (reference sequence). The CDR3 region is CASRPGPLTHEQYF. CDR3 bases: TGTGCCAGCCGACCGGGACCGCTCACGCACGAGCAGTACTTC.

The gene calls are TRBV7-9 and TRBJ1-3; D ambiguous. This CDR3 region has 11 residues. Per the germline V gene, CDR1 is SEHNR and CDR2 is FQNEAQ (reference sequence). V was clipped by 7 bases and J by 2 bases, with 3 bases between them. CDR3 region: CASTAGNTIYF. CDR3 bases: TGTGCCAGCACAGCTGGAAACACCATATATTTT.

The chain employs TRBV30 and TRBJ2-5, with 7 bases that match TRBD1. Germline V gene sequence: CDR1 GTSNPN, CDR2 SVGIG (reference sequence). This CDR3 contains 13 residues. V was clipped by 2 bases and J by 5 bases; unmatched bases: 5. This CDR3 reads CAWSKGGVETQYF. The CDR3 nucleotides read TGTGCCTGGAGTAAAGGGGGCGTGGAGACCCAGTACTTC.

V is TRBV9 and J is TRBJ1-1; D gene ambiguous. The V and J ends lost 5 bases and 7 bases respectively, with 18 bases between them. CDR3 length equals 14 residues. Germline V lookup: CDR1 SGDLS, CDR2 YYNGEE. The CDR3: CASSVTSGLGEAFF. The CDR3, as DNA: TGTGCCAGCAGTGTAACGTCTGGCTTAGGTGAAGCTTTCTTT.

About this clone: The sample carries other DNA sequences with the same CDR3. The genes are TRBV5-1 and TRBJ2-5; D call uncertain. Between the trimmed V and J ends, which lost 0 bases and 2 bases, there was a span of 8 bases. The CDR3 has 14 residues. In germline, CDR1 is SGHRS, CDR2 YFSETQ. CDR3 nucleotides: TGCGCCAGCAGCTTGGGAGGATGGCAAGAGACCCAGTACTTC. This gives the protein CASSLGGWQETQYF.

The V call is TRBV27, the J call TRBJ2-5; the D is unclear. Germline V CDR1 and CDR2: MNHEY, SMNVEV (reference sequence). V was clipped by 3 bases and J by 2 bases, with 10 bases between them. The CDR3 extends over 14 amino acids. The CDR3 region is CASSFYNSQETQYF. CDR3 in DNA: TGTGCCAGCAGTTTTTATAACAGTCAAGAGACCCAGTACTTC.

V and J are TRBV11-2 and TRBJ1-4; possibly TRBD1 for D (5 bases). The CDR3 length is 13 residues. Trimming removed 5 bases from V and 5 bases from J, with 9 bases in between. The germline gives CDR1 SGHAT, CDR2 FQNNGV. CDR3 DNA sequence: TGTGCCAGCAGCGAAGGGGTCAATGAAAAACTGTTTTTT. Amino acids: CASSEGVNEKLFF.

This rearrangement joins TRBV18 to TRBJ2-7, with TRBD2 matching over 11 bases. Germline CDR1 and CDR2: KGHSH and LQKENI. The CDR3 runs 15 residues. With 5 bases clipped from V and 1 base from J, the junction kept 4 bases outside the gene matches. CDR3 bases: TGTGCCAGCTCATCGGGACTAGCGGTTTCCTACGAGCAGTACTTC. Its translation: CASSSGLAVSYEQYF.

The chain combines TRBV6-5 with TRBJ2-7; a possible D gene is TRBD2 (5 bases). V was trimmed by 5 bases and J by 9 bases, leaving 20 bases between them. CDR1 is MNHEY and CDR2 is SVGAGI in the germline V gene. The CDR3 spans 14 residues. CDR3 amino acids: CASSPSGFGLGQYF. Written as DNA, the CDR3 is TGTGCCAGCAGTCCCTCGGGGTTTGGGCTGGGGCAGTACTTC.

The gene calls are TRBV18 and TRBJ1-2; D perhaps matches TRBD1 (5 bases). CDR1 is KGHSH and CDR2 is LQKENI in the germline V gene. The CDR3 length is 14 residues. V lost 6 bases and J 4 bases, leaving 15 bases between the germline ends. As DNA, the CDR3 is TGTGCCAGCTCGCAGGGAGCGGGGAGCTATGGCTACACCTTC. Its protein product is CASSQGAGSYGYTF.

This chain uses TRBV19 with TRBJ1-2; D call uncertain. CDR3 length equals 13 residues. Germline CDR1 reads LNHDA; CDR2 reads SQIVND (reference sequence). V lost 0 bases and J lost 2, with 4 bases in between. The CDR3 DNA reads TGTGCCAGTAGTATAGACAGGAACTATGGCTACACCTTC. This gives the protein CASSIDRNYGYTF. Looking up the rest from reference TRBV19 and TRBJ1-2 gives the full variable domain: DGGITQSPKYLFRKEGQNVTLSCEQNLNHDAMYWYRQDPGQGLRLIYYSQIVNDFQKGDIAEGYSVSREKKESFPLTVTSAQKNPTAFYLCASSIDRNYGYTFGSGTRLTVV.